The 24 T cell receptor beta chains presented below share a single source sample, sequenced in a study of T-cell memory formation after mild COVID-19. TCRdb re-analysed the 5' RACE reads in MiXCR, keeping a single row per CDR3 protein. The sample consists of more than 35,000 distinct CDR3 sequences, 5% to 7% of them appearing once. Sequencing was done on a sample of PBMCs or a T cell subset sorted from them (not recorded which). These receptor sequences come from an adult who had mild COVID-19 (a few samples of this study predate the infection). Cell type and time point are not known.

The sample holds a few counts of this clonotype. The chain is built from TRBV12-3 or TRBV12-4 and TRBJ2-2; the match to TRBD1 covers 11 bases. Unmatched junction bases numbered 4, after V lost 3 bases and J lost 4 bases. The CDR3 runs to 16 residues. The CDR3 DNA is TGTGCCAGCAGTTTTTGGGACAGGGGGATCACCGGGGAGCTGTTTTTT. As protein: CASSFWDRGITGELFF.

This clonotype was counted a few times. This rearrangement joins TRBV7-2 to TRBJ1-2; D possibly corresponds to TRBD1 (5 bases). Trimming pared 6 bases from V and 7 bases from J, leaving 18 bases between. Germline CDR1 SGHTA, CDR2 FQGNSA. The CDR3 is 14 amino acids. CDR3 in amino acids: CASSPARGSVGYTF. CDR3 in DNA: TGTGCCAGCAGTCCGGCTAGGGGCTCCGTTGGCTACACCTTC.

This clonotype appeared a few times. The chain couples TRBV19 to TRBJ1-5; 8 bases fit TRBD1. CDR1 and CDR2 from the germline V gene are LNHDA and SQIVND (reference sequence). With V trimmed by 3 bases and J by 1 base, 5 bases remained unmatched. The CDR3 covers 16 residues. The CDR3 coding sequence is TGTGCCAGTAGTATTACAACAGGGGGAAGCAATCAGCCCCAGCATTTT. This codes for CASSITTGGSNQPQHF.

This clonotype was found many times. The chain uses TRBV5-1 and TRBJ2-7; 9 nucleotides align to TRBD1. V trimming: 4 bases; J trimming: 5 bases; junction bases outside the gene matches: 7. This CDR3 has 14 residues. From germline, CDR1 is SGHRS and CDR2 YFSETQ. CDR3 DNA sequence: TGCGCCAGCAGCCCTCCCGGGACAGGGAACGAGCAGTACTTC. Translated: CASSPPGTGNEQYF.

This clonotype was counted only a few times. V gene TRBV5-1 combines with J gene TRBJ1-2; perhaps TRBD1 as D (5 bases). With 4 bases removed from V and 0 bases from J, the gap between germline ends came to 10 bases. This CDR3 spans 14 amino acids. CDR1 is SGHRS, CDR2 YFSETQ, per germline. CDR3 in DNA: TGCGCCAGCAGCCGCGGGACGGCTAACTATGGCTACACCTTC. Translated: CASSRGTANYGYTF.

This clonotype has more than one count but fewer than ten. The rearrangement links TRBV15 to TRBJ1-3; D is unresolved. Trimming took off 1 base at V and 0 bases at J, with 10 bases between the two ends. The germline gives CDR1 LNHNV, CDR2 YYDKDF (reference sequence). This CDR3 spans 16 amino acids. CDR3 protein: CATSRVGGRSGNTIYF. The CDR3 DNA reads as TGTGCCACCAGCAGAGTGGGAGGGCGCTCTGGAAACACCATATATTTT.

This clonotype was found many times. The CDR3 is CASKLRQNTGELFF. The CDR3 coding sequence is TGTGCCAGCAAACTTCGACAGAACACCGGGGAGCTGTTTTTT. This chain joins TRBV6-5 and TRBJ2-2; D is undetermined. V lost 7 bases, J lost 1 base, and 10 bases lay in between. The CDR3 consists of 14 residues. Per germline, CDR1 MNHEY and CDR2 SVGAGI.

V usage is TRBV29-1 and J usage is TRBJ2-2; 7 bases are shared with TRBD1. CDR1 is SQVTM, CDR2 ANQGSEA, per germline. This CDR3 comprises 15 residues. The junction had 11 bases not matched to a gene; V was cut back by 5 bases and J by 5 bases. CDR3 sequence (DNA): TGCAGCGTTAAACAACCGGGACAGAGGACCGGGGAGCTGTTTTTT. Its translation: CSVKQPGQRTGELFF.

Regarding this clonotype: A much larger clonotype is one base distant, so this may be a read error. The rearrangement links TRBV7-8 to TRBJ2-3; 7 bases fit TRBD1. The CDR3 covers 16 residues. From germline, CDR1 is SGHVS and CDR2 FQNEAQ. The DNA for the CDR3 is TGTTCCAGCAGCCCGCGACAGGGAATGATCAGAGATACGCAGTATTTT. This encodes CSSSPRQGMIRDTQYF. Looking up the rest from reference TRBV7-8 and TRBJ2-3 gives the full variable domain: GAGVSQSPRYKVAKRGQDVALRCDPISGHVSLFWYQQALGQGPEFLTYFQNEAQLDKSGLPSDRFFAERPEGSVSTLKIQRTQQEDSAVYLCSSSPRQGMIRDTQYFGPGTRLTVL.

The V call is TRBV12-3 or TRBV12-4, the J call TRBJ2-2; weak D call: TRBD2 (6 bases). The CDR3 length is 14 residues. The V end was cut by 3 bases, the J end by 4 bases, with 9 bases between. Here the CDR3 DNA reads TGTGCCAGCAGTTTTAACGGGGGCACCGGGGAGCTGTTTTTT. Protein product: CASSFNGGTGELFF.

This clonotype has more than one count but fewer than ten. The CDR3 loop is CASGTSGRGTDTQYF. The CDR3 region has the DNA TGTGCCAGTGGGACTAGCGGGAGAGGGACAGATACGCAGTATTTT. The gene calls are TRBV19 and TRBJ2-3; 14 bases are shared with TRBD2. The CDR3 extends over 15 amino acids. The junction had 4 bases not matched to a gene; V was cut back by 8 bases and J by 3 bases. Germline loops: CDR1 LNHDA, CDR2 SQIVND (reference sequence).

This clonotype showed up many times. This CDR3 is CASSPDRGGDEKLFF. As DNA, the CDR3 is TGTGCCAGCAGTCCAGACAGGGGAGGCGATGAAAAACTGTTTTTT. The gene calls are TRBV12-3 or TRBV12-4 and TRBJ1-4; 8 nucleotides match TRBD1. CDR3 length equals 15 residues. Losses at the gene ends were 5 bases for V and 6 bases for J; bases not matched to a gene: 8.

The chain links TRBV4-2 to TRBJ1-4; TRBD1 matches at 9 bases. Germline CDR1 is LGHNA and CDR2 is YNFKEQ. There are 16 residues in the CDR3. Trimming took 4 bases from V and 8 from J; bases not matched to a gene: 11. The DNA for the CDR3 is TGTGCCAGCAGCCGGGACAGGGAGTCCCGGGGGGAAAAACTGTTTTTT. Translated: CASSRDRESRGEKLFF.

This clonotype was detected a few times. V is TRBV30 and J is TRBJ2-3; 7 bases fit TRBD2. CDR3 length: 16 residues. V lost 2 bases to trimming and J lost 0 bases; unmatched junction nucleotides: 8. Germline CDR1 is GTSNPN and CDR2 is SVGIG (reference sequence). CDR3 in DNA: TGTGCCTGGAGTAACCGGCTAGCGGCTAGCACAGATACGCAGTATTTT. Protein sequence: CAWSNRLAASTDTQYF.

This clonotype was counted only a few times. The chain links TRBV3-1 to TRBJ1-1; 7 bases map to TRBD1. The CDR3 runs to 12 residues. V was clipped by 1 base and J by 10 bases; unmatched bases: 3. Germline values: CDR1 LGHDT, CDR2 YNNKEL (reference sequence). The CDR3 is CASSQGDRGAFF. CDR3 coding DNA: TGTGCCAGCAGCCAAGGGGACAGAGGAGCTTTCTTT.

The V and J genes are TRBV6-1 and TRBJ2-3; 10 bases align to TRBD2. Germline loops: CDR1 MNHNS, CDR2 SASEGT. Trimming cost V 5 bases and J 1 base; bases outside gene matches: 6. The CDR3 has 16 amino acids. CDR3 nucleotide sequence: TGTGCCAGCAGTCGAGCGGGGGGGGGTGGCACAGATACGCAGTATTTT. This encodes CASSRAGGGGTDTQYF.

There are many counts of this clonotype. The rearrangement uses TRBV12-3 or TRBV12-4 and TRBJ2-7; D is undetermined. The germline V and J ends were trimmed by 5 bases and 5 bases, with 13 bases remaining between them. This CDR3 region has 13 residues. The CDR3 loop is CASSLGAVDEQYF. CDR3 nucleotides: TGTGCCAGCAGTCTGGGCGCGGTGGACGAGCAGTACTTC.

A few counts support this clonotype. The gene calls are TRBV20-1 and TRBJ1-2; maybe TRBD1 (5 bases). This CDR3 has 13 residues. V was shortened by 6 bases and J by 8 bases, with 19 bases between the two germline ends. Germline V gene sequence: CDR1 DFQATT, CDR2 SNEGSKA (reference sequence). CDR3 DNA sequence: TGCAGTGCCCGTGCCTGGGGCAGCGGGGGCTACACCTTC. Protein: CSARAWGSGGYTF.

This clonotype was detected ten times or more. The rearrangement uses TRBV7-9 and TRBJ2-5; weak D call: TRBD1 (6 bases). Trimming removed 5 bases at V and 3 bases at J, with 16 bases between. Germline V gives CDR1 SEHNR, CDR2 FQNEAQ (reference sequence). This CDR3 has 15 residues. CDR3 loop: CASSTNGGLKETQYF. As DNA, the CDR3 is TGTGCCAGCAGCACTAATGGGGGCCTTAAAGAGACCCAGTACTTC.

This clonotype was seen at least ten times. The genes are TRBV6-4 and TRBJ2-1; 12 nucleotides align to TRBD2. The CDR3 is 17 residues long. Germline V gene data show CDR1 as MRHNA and CDR2 as SNTAGT. Trimming at V came to 0 bases and at J to 10 bases, leaving 10 bases not matched to a gene. The CDR3 sequence: CASSDSKSSGGAREQFF. CDR3 coding DNA: TGTGCCAGCAGTGACTCGAAGTCTAGCGGGGGGGCACGAGAGCAGTTCTTC.

This clonotype showed up many times. The chain uses TRBV6-5 and TRBJ1-2; TRBD1 aligns across 10 bases. The CDR3 sequence is 16 residues long. CDR1 is MNHEY, CDR2 SVGAGI, per germline. With V trimmed by 4 bases and J by 8 bases, 13 bases remained unmatched. This CDR3 reads CASSSRTGGLGEGYTF. The CDR3 DNA reads TGTGCCAGCAGTTCACGGACAGGGGGTTTAGGAGAAGGCTACACCTTC.

This clonotype has more than one count but fewer than ten. This rearrangement joins TRBV20-1 to TRBJ1-1, with D possibly matching TRBD1 (5 bases). V was clipped by 4 bases and J by 11 bases, with 26 bases between them. Germline V lookup: CDR1 DFQATT, CDR2 SNEGSKA (reference sequence). This CDR3 is built from 15 residues. The CDR3 reads CSAKPVRDPPLYAFF. DNA for the CDR3: TGCAGTGCTAAACCAGTCCGGGACCCACCATTGTACGCTTTCTTT.

V gene TRBV10-3 combines with J gene TRBJ1-3, with D perhaps TRBD1 (6 bases). In germline, CDR1 is ENHRY, CDR2 SYGVKD. The CDR3 contains 15 residues. V shed 6 bases and J shed 0 bases, with 12 bases lying between them. CDR3 in amino acids: CAISNTGSSGNTIYF. CDR3 bases: TGTGCCATCAGCAATACAGGGAGCTCTGGAAACACCATATATTTT.

This clonotype has a count of ten or more. The chain recombines TRBV7-2 with TRBJ2-1, with 10 bases fitting TRBD2. The germline gives CDR1 SGHTA, CDR2 FQGNSA. Trimming cost V 7 bases and J 4 bases; bases outside gene matches: 4. CDR3 size: 14 residues. The CDR3 is CASNLAGVYNEQFF. CDR3 coding DNA: TGTGCCAGCAACCTAGCGGGAGTGTACAATGAGCAGTTCTTC.